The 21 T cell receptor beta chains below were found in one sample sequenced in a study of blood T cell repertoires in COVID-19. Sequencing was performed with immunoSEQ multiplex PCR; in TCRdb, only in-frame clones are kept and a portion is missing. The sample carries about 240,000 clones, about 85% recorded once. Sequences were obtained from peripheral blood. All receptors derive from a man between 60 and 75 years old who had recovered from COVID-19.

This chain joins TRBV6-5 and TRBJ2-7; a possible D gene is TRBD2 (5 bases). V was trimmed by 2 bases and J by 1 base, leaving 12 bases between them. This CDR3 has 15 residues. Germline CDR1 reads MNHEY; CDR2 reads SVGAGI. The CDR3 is CASSYGFGKSYEQYF. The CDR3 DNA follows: TGTGCCAGCAGTTACGGGTTCGGGAAATCCTACGAGCAGTACTTC.

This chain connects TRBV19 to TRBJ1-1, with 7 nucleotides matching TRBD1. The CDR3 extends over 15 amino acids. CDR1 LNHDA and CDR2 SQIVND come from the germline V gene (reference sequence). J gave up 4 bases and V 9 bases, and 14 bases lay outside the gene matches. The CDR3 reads CASEKTGPRGTEAFF. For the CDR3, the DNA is TGTGCCAGCGAAAAGACAGGGCCAAGGGGCACTGAAGCTTTCTTT. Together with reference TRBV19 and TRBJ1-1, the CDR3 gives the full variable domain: DGGITQSPKYLFRKEGQNVTLSCEQNLNHDAMYWYRQDPGQGLRLIYYSQIVNDFQKGDIAEGYSVSREKKESFPLTVTSAQKNPTAFYLCASEKTGPRGTEAFFGQGTRLTVV.

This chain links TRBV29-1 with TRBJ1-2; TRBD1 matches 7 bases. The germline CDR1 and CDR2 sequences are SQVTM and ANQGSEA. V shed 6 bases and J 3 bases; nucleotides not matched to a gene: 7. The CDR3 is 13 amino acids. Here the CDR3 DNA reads TGCAGCGTCGCGGACGGGACAGACTATGGCTACACCTTC. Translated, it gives CSVADGTDYGYTF.

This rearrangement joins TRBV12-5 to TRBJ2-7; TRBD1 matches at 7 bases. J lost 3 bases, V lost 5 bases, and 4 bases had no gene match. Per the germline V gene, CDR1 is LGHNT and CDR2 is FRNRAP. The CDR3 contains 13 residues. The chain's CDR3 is CASGQGQIYEQYF. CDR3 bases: TGTGCTAGTGGTCAGGGACAGATCTACGAGCAGTACTTC.

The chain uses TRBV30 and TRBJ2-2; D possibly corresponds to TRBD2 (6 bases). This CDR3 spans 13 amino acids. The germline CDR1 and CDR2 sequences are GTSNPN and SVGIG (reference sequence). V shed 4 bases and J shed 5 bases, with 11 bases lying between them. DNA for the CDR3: TGTGCCTGGATGGACCTAGCGACCGGGGAGCTGTTTTTT. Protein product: CAWMDLATGELFF.

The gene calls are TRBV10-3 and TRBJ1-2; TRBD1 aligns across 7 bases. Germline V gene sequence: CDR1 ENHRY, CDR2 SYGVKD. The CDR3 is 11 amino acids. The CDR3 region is CAGKGAYGYTF. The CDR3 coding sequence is TGTGCGGGGAAGGGGGCGTATGGCTACACCTTC.

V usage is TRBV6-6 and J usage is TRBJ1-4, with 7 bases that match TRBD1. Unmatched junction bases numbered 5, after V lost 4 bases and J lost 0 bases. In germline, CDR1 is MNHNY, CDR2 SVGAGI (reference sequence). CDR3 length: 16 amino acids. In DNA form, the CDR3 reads TGTGCCAGCAGTTTTGGACAGGCAACAACTAATGAAAAACTGTTTTTT. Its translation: CASSFGQATTNEKLFF.

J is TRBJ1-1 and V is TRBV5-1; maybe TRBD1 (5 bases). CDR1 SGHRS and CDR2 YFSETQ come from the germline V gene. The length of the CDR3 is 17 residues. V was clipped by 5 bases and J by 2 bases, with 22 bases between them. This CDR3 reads CASRTKEGMTANTEAFF. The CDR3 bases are TGCGCCAGCAGGACAAAGGAGGGGATGACAGCTAACACTGAAGCTTTCTTT.

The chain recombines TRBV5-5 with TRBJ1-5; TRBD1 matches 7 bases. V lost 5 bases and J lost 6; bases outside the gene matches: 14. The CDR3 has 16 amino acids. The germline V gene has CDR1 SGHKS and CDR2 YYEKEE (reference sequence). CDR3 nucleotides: TGTGCCAGCAGTCGCGAGACAGGGTTGTCAGGTCAGCCCCAGCATTTT. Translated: CASSRETGLSGQPQHF.

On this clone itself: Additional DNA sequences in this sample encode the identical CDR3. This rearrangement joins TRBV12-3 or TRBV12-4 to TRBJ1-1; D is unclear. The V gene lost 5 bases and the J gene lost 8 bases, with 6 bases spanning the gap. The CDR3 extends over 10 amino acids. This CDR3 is CASSPGEAFF. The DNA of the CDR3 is TGTGCCAGCAGTCCCGGGGAAGCTTTCTTT.

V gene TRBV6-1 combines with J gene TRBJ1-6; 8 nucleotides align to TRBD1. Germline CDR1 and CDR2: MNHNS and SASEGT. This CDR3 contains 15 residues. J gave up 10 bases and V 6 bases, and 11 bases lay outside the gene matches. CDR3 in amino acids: CASRPTGGMISPLHF. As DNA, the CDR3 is TGTGCCAGCAGACCTACAGGGGGAATGATCTCACCCCTCCACTTT.

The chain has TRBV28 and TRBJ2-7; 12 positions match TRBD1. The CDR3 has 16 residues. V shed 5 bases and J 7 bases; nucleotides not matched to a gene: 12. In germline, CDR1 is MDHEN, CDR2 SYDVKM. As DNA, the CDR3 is TGTGCCAGCAGTGCCCGAAGGGGACAGGGGGCGGAAGAGCAGTACGTC. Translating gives CASSARRGQGAEEQYV.

DNA of the CDR3: TGTGCCATCAGGGGCTCGGACAGGGGGCCCAATGAGCAGTTCTTC. Translated, it gives CAIRGSDRGPNEQFF. V and J are TRBV10-3 and TRBJ2-1; 11 bases align to TRBD1. Germline V gene sequence: CDR1 ENHRY, CDR2 SYGVKD. The J segment lost 6 bases and the V segment lost 6 bases, leaving 7 bases of the junction unmatched. The CDR3 has 15 residues.

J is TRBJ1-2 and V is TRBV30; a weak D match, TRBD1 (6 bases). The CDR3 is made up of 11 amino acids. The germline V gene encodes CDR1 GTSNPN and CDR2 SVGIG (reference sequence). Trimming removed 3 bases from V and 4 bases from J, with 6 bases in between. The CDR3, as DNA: TGTGCCTGGAGCAGGGGCTATGGCTACACCTTC. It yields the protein CAWSRGYGYTF.

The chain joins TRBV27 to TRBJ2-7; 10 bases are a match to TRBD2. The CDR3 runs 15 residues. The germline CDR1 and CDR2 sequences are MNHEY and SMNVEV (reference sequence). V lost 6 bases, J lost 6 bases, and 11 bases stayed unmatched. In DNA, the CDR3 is TGTGCCAGCAGACAAGCGGGGGGGACCTTACGCGAGCAGTACGTC. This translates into CASRQAGGTLREQYV.

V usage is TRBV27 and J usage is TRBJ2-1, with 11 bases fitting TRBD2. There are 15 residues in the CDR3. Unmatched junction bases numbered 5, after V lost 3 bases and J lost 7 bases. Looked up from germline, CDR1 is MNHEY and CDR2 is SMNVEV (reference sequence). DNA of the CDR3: TGTGCCAGCAGTTTGGGTAGCGGGGGGGGGAATGAGCAGTTCTTC. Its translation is CASSLGSGGGNEQFF.

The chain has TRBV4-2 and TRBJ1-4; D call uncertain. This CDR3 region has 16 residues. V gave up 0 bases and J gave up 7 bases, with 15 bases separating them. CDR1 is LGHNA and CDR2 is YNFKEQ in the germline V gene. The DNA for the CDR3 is TGTGCCAGCAGCCAAGATCTTGGCAGGTCTACTGAAAAACTGTTTTTT. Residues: CASSQDLGRSTEKLFF.

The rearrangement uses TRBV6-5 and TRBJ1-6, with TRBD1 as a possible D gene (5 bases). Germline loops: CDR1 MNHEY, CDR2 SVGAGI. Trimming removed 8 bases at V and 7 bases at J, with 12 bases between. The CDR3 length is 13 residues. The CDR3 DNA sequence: TGTGCCAGCGGGCAGGGAGGGAATTCACCCCTCCACTTT. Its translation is CASGQGGNSPLHF.

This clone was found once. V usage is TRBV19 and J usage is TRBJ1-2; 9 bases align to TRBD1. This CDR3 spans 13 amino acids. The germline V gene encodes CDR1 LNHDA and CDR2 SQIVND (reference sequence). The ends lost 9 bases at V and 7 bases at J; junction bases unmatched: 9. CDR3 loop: CASSWDRDVGYTF. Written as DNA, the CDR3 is TGTGCCAGCAGCTGGGACAGGGATGTTGGCTACACCTTC.

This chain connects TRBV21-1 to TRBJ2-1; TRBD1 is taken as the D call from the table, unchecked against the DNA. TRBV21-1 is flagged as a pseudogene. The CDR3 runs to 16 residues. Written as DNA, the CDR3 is TGTGCCAGCAGCAAATCCGGACAGGGACCCTACAATGAGCAGTTCTTC. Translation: CASSKSGQGPYNEQFF.

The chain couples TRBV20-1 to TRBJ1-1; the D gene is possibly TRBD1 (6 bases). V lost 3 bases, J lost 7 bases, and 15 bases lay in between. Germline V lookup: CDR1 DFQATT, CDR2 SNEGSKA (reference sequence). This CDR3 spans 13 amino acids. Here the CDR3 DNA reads TGCAGTGCTAGTAGTAACAGGGCCTATGAAGCTTTCTTT. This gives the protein CSASSNRAYEAFF.